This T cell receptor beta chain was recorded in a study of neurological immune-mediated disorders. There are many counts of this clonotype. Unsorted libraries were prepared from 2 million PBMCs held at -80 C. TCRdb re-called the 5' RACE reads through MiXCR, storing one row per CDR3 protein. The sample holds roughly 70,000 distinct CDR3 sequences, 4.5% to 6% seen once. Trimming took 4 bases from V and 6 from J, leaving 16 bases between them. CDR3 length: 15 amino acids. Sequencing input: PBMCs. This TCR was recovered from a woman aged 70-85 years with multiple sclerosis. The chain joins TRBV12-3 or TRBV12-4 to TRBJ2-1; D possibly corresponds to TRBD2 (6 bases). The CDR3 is CASSSPGDGVNEQFF. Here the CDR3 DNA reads TGTGCCAGCAGTTCACCGGGAGATGGGGTCAATGAGCAGTTCTTC.